The 11 T cell receptor beta chains below come from one sample, sequenced in a study of human T cells and chemical hapten exposure. Indicated time point: healthy volunteer bleed at 6 weeks. Unfractionated whole blood was the source of the extracted total RNA. TCRdb passed the RACE reads through MiXCR, listing each CDR3 protein once. Here the sample spans 44,000 or so distinct CDR3 sequences, 3.5% to 4% being singletons. The material sequenced was whole blood. The receptors derive from a human donor in good health. Some clones in this sample may be carry-over from other donors' samples.

This chain connects TRBV28 to TRBJ2-3, with D possibly matching TRBD2 (5 bases). Germline CDR1 and CDR2: MDHEN and SYDVKM. The ends were cut back, 8 bases at V and 3 bases at J, with 18 bases in the middle. This CDR3 comprises 15 residues. The CDR3 region is CASSPNGLSTDTQYF. DNA of the CDR3: TGTGCCAGCTCCCCCAACGGACTTTCGACAGATACGCAGTATTTT. Full variable domain (remainder filled in from reference TRBV28 and TRBJ2-3): DVKVTQSSRYLVKRTGEKVFLECVQDMDHENMFWYRQDPGLGLRLIYFSYDVKMKEKGDIPEGYSVSREKKERFSLILESASTNQTSMYLCASSPNGLSTDTQYFGPGTRLTVL.

In this sample, this clonotype turned up many times. This sequence joins TRBV20-1 and TRBJ2-7; either TRBD1 or TRBD2 may fit D (6 bases each). CDR1 and CDR2 (germline): DFQATT, SNEGSKA (reference sequence). V was pared by 0 bases and J by 5 bases, with 20 bases between. There are 16 residues in the CDR3. The CDR3 sequence: CSAREKRRGFSNEQYF. CDR3 sequence (DNA): TGCAGTGCTAGAGAGAAGAGGAGGGGGTTTTCCAACGAGCAGTACTTC.

This clonotype was seen many times. The J gene is TRBJ1-2, the V gene TRBV12-3 or TRBV12-4, with 9 bases matching TRBD1. The CDR3 consists of 15 residues. V dropped 5 bases and J dropped 2; count of bases not matched to a gene: 6. CDR3 residues: CASSQRTGANYGYTF. CDR3 nucleotide sequence: TGTGCCAGCAGTCAGCGGACAGGGGCAAACTATGGCTACACCTTC.

Many counts were recorded for this clonotype. The J gene is TRBJ2-2, the V gene TRBV5-1; either TRBD1 or TRBD2 may fit D (6 bases each). V lost 0 bases to trimming and J lost 1 base, with 13 bases between them. Germline V gene data show CDR1 as SGHRS and CDR2 as YFSETQ. The CDR3 spans 17 residues. The CDR3 here is CASSLVGGPENTGELFF. The CDR3 DNA reads as TGCGCCAGCAGCTTGGTGGGGGGCCCTGAGAACACCGGGGAGCTGTTTTTT.

Ten or more counts support this clonotype. The rearrangement links TRBV6-4 to TRBJ2-3, with 9 bases aligning to TRBD2. J gave up 4 bases and V 6 bases, and 8 bases lay outside the gene matches. Germline V CDR1 and CDR2: MRHNA, SNTAGT. The CDR3 is 15 residues long. CDR3 nucleotides: TGTGCCAGCAGACCTCTAGCGGGACTGTCAGATACGCAGTATTTT. It is translated as CASRPLAGLSDTQYF.

This clonotype was seen repeatedly, ten times or more. The chain couples TRBV19 to TRBJ1-5; TRBD1 is a possible D gene (5 bases). The germline V gene has CDR1 LNHDA and CDR2 SQIVND (reference sequence). V dropped 1 base and J dropped 4 bases, with 11 bases sitting between them. The CDR3 contains 15 residues. The CDR3 reads CASSIGQLRNQPQHF. Written as DNA, the CDR3 is TGTGCCAGTAGTATAGGACAGTTAAGAAATCAGCCCCAGCATTTT.

Notes on this clonotype: Being one base from a much bigger clone, this may be a read error. The V call is TRBV7-2, the J call TRBJ1-1; 9 nucleotides match TRBD1. There are 15 residues in the CDR3. Germline CDR1 is SGHTA and CDR2 is FQGNSA. The CDR3 loop is CVSSSGTGPAAEAFF. CDR3 coding DNA: TGTGTCAGCAGCTCCGGGACAGGGCCCGCTGCTGAAGCTTTCTTT.

This clonotype has a count of ten or more. Relative to the germline gene, one junction end is altered; a read error may explain this. The chain has TRBV12-3 or TRBV12-4 and TRBJ2-3, with TRBD2 matching 16 bases. The CDR3 is 19 residues long. This CDR3 is CAIAGTSGRAYPSTDPQYF. In nucleotides, the CDR3 is TGTGCCATCGCGGGGACTAGCGGGAGGGCCTATCCTAGCACAGATCCGCAGTATTTT.

This clonotype occurred a few times. The chain employs TRBV4-1 and TRBJ1-2; no firm D call. Germline V gene sequence: CDR1 MGHRA, CDR2 YSYEKL. The CDR3 runs to 14 residues. Trimming took 0 bases from V and 4 from J, leaving 9 bases between them. The CDR3 DNA is TGCGCCAGCAGCCAAGATATGGCTTTCTATGGCTACACCTTC. Its protein product is CASSQDMAFYGYTF.

This rearrangement joins TRBV20-1 to TRBJ2-7; D may be TRBD2 (5 bases). The CDR3 consists of 10 residues. Germline V gene data show CDR1 as DFQATT and CDR2 as SNEGSKA (reference sequence). V was shortened by 5 bases and J by 6 bases, with 8 bases between the two germline ends. CDR3 loop: CSARGGEQYF. Here the CDR3 DNA reads TGCAGTGCTCGAGGAGGCGAGCAGTACTTC.

This clonotype was found many times. The J gene is TRBJ2-3, the V gene TRBV11-2, with D tentatively TRBD1 or TRBD2 (6 bases each). Germline CDR1 and CDR2: SGHAT and FQNNGV. V gave up 2 bases and J gave up 0 bases, with 12 bases separating them. CDR3 size: 16 residues. CDR3 coding DNA: TGTGCCAGCAGCTTACTGGGGGGCGTAAGCACAGATACGCAGTATTTT. Translating it yields CASSLLGGVSTDTQYF.